Each of the 29 T cell receptor beta chains below was sequenced from the same sample in a study of T cell responses to AZD1222 COVID-19 vaccine. Clones were sequenced by immunoSEQ multiplex PCR, and TCRdb holds only the in-frame ones, with some missing. The sample has tens of thousands of clones; around nine tenths are singletons. Sample: peripheral blood, taken on day 0 of AZD1222 vaccination. The receptors were sampled from an adult in good health.

The chain employs TRBV20-1 and TRBJ2-5; 7 nucleotides match TRBD2. Germline V lookup: CDR1 DFQATT, CDR2 SNEGSKA (reference sequence). With 3 bases clipped from V and 3 bases from J, the junction kept 4 bases outside the gene matches. The CDR3 length is 13 residues. The CDR3: CSASSLAEETQYF. DNA of the CDR3: TGCAGTGCTAGTAGCCTAGCGGAAGAGACCCAGTACTTC.

This clone was detected only once. The gene calls are TRBV6-5 and TRBJ1-1, with D possibly matching TRBD1 (5 bases). Trimming took off 0 bases at V and 5 bases at J, with 13 bases between the two ends. CDR3 length equals 15 residues. CDR1 is MNHEY, CDR2 SVGAGI, per germline. CDR3 residues: CASSYSIEGRTEAFF. CDR3 in DNA: TGTGCCAGCAGTTACTCGATCGAGGGGAGGACTGAAGCTTTCTTT.

The chain links TRBV11-1 to TRBJ2-3; 10 positions agree with TRBD2. CDR3 length: 16 amino acids. Trimming at V came to 1 base and at J to 5 bases, leaving 6 bases not matched to a gene. CDR1 is SGHAT, CDR2 FQDESV, per germline (reference sequence). The CDR3 DNA reads TGTGCCAGCAGCTTAGAACAGCGGGGGGGCATAGATACGCAGTATTTT. Amino acids: CASSLEQRGGIDTQYF.

The chain has TRBV19 and TRBJ1-6, with D unclear. V was pared by 8 bases and J by 3 bases, with 14 bases between. CDR1 is LNHDA and CDR2 is SQIVND in the germline V gene (reference sequence). The CDR3 is made up of 15 amino acids. CDR3 region: CASSDVGYYNSPLHF. Here the CDR3 DNA reads TGTGCCAGTTCGGACGTAGGATACTATAATTCACCCCTCCACTTT.

V is TRBV11-2 and J is TRBJ2-4, with a possible D match to TRBD2 (6 bases). Germline V lookup: CDR1 SGHAT, CDR2 FQNNGV. Trimming left V 0 bases short and J 8 bases short, with 14 bases between. This CDR3 is built from 15 residues. As DNA, the CDR3 is TGTGCCAGCAGCTTAGATCAAGCAGGCGGGGACATTCAGTACTTC. This codes for CASSLDQAGGDIQYF.

This clone showed up just a few times. The gene calls are TRBV5-1 and TRBJ2-5, with a tentative D call TRBD2 (5 bases). The length of the CDR3 is 14 residues. Trimming removed 3 bases from V and 3 bases from J, with 12 bases in between. CDR1 and CDR2 from the germline V gene are SGHRS and YFSETQ. CDR3 protein: CASSYGGVEETQYF. CDR3 coding DNA: TGCGCCAGCAGCTACGGAGGAGTTGAAGAGACCCAGTACTTC.

The chain joins TRBV18 to TRBJ1-2; no clear D. The CDR3 runs to 15 residues. V lost 2 bases to trimming and J lost 0 bases, with 10 bases between them. Looked up from germline, CDR1 is KGHSH and CDR2 is LQKENI. CDR3 DNA sequence: TGTGCCAGCTCACCAACAGAGACGTCTAACTATGGCTACACCTTC. Its protein is CASSPTETSNYGYTF.

This rearrangement joins TRBV7-2 to TRBJ1-3, with 9 bases lining up with TRBD1. The CDR3 is made up of 17 amino acids. Trimming cost V 1 base and J 4 bases; bases outside gene matches: 8. The V gene's germline CDR1 is SGHTA and CDR2 FQGNSA. The CDR3 DNA sequence: TGTGCCAGCAGCTTAGAGCTTAGGGGACAGGGCGGAAACACCATATATTTT. It is translated as CASSLELRGQGGNTIYF.

This chain joins TRBV2 and TRBJ2-3; D is unresolved. Germline CDR1 reads SNHLY; CDR2 reads FYNNEI. Deletions cut 5 bases from V and 6 bases from J, with 15 bases between. The CDR3 length is 14 residues. Here the CDR3 reads CASSPAPRADTQYF. The CDR3 region has the DNA TGTGCCAGCAGTCCTGCGCCACGTGCGGATACGCAGTATTTT.

The chain uses TRBV5-3 and TRBJ1-1; TRBD1 aligns across 8 bases. TRBV5-3 is reported as an ORF; its role is uncertain. The CDR3 covers 14 residues. The trim removed 4 bases at V and 3 bases at J, leaving 5 bases unmatched. The CDR3 loop reads CARSIPGGHTEAFF. The CDR3 nucleotides read TGTGCCAGAAGCATCCCAGGGGGCCACACTGAAGCTTTCTTT.

CDR3 DNA: TGTGCCACCAGATCAAGCTCAGGGGTCACCTCTGGGGCCAACGTCCTGACTTTC. Protein: CATRSSSGVTSGANVLTF. This sequence joins TRBV24-1 and TRBJ2-6, with D perhaps matching TRBD1 (6 bases). V lost 7 bases, J lost 0 bases, and 18 bases lay in between. The CDR3 extends over 18 amino acids. Germline V gene sequence: CDR1 KGHDR, CDR2 SFDVKD.

V usage is TRBV10-3 and J usage is TRBJ2-7, with D uncertain. Germline V gene lookup returns CDR1 ENHRY and CDR2 SYGVKD. Trimming removed 4 bases at V and 0 bases at J, with 7 bases between. The CDR3 totals 13 residues. The CDR3 region is CAISVTLSYEQYF. The CDR3 DNA reads as TGTGCCATCAGTGTAACACTCTCCTACGAGCAGTACTTC.

This chain connects TRBV6-5 to TRBJ1-4; unclear D gene. The germline V gene has CDR1 MNHEY and CDR2 SVGAGI. The CDR3 has 15 amino acids. Trimming removed 0 bases at V and 5 bases at J, with 10 bases between. CDR3 bases: TGTGCCAGCAGTTACTCGTGGGGTCCGAATGAAAAACTGTTTTTT. Its protein product is CASSYSWGPNEKLFF.

The genes are TRBV18 and TRBJ1-3; 7 bases align to TRBD1. The CDR3 consists of 14 residues. The germline gives CDR1 KGHSH, CDR2 LQKENI. V was clipped by 3 bases and J by 3 bases; unmatched bases: 2. The DNA of the CDR3 is TGTGCCAGCTCACCTGGACAGGTTGGAAACACCATATATTTT. This sequence encodes CASSPGQVGNTIYF.

V and J are TRBV5-8 and TRBJ1-2; 7 bases fit TRBD1. Losses at the gene ends were 0 bases for V and 0 bases for J; bases not matched to a gene: 8. Germline V gene lookup returns CDR1 SGHTS and CDR2 YDEGEE. The CDR3 has 17 amino acids. This CDR3 is CASSLAWGTASNYGYTF. As DNA, the CDR3 is TGTGCCAGCAGCTTGGCCTGGGGGACAGCCTCTAACTATGGCTACACCTTC. Using reference TRBV5-8 and TRBJ1-2 for the parts outside the CDR3, the full variable domain is EAGVTQSPTHLIKTRGQQATLRCSPISGHTSVYWYQQALGLGLQFLLWYDEGEERNRGNFPPRFSGRQFPNYSSELNVNALELEDSALYLCASSLAWGTASNYGYTFGSGTRLTVV.

The chain is built from TRBV11-2 and TRBJ2-1, with 8 bases identical to TRBD2. Trimming cost V 4 bases and J 3 bases; bases outside gene matches: 11. The CDR3 spans 17 residues. Germline CDR1 and CDR2: SGHAT and FQNNGV. CDR3 coding DNA: TGTGCCAGCAGCTCCGCTGGTACTAGCGGACACTACAATGAGCAGTTCTTC. Its protein product is CASSSAGTSGHYNEQFF.

The chain recombines TRBV12-3 or TRBV12-4 with TRBJ1-5; D call uncertain. This CDR3 has 8 residues. Deletions cut 3 bases from V and 16 bases from J, with 4 bases between. The CDR3: CASSFPHF. Here the CDR3 DNA reads TGTGCCAGCAGTTTCCCTCATTTT.

The V gene is TRBV5-6, the J gene TRBJ1-6, with no clear D. The CDR3 has 13 amino acids. Trimming took off 0 bases at V and 9 bases at J, with 7 bases between the two ends. From germline, CDR1 is SGHDT and CDR2 YYEEEE. CDR3: CASSLGPGSPLHF. The DNA for the CDR3 is TGTGCCAGCAGCTTGGGGCCGGGTTCACCCCTCCACTTT. Filled out from reference TRBV5-6 and TRBJ1-6, the complete variable domain reads DAGVTQSPTHLIKTRGQQVTLRCSPKSGHDTVSWYQQALGQGPQFIFQYYEEEERQRGNFPDRFSGHQFPNYSSELNVNALLLGDSALYLCASSLGPGSPLHFGNGTRLTVT.

This clone came up a few times. The rearrangement joins TRBV28 to TRBJ2-4; D gene ambiguous. CDR3 length: 13 residues. Looked up from germline, CDR1 is MDHEN and CDR2 is SYDVKM. Between the trimmed V and J ends, which lost 10 bases and 1 base, there was a span of 11 bases. CDR3 protein: CATWTPAKNIQYF. Here the CDR3 DNA reads TGTGCCACCTGGACCCCCGCCAAAAACATTCAGTACTTC.

The chain employs TRBV28 and TRBJ2-1; 9 positions agree with TRBD2. V lost 2 bases and J lost 3; bases outside the gene matches: 5. Germline CDR1 is MDHEN and CDR2 is SYDVKM. CDR3 size: 16 residues. In DNA form, the CDR3 reads TGTGCCAGCAGTTTAAGTAGCGGGAGTGGCTACAATGAGCAGTTCTTC. This translates into CASSLSSGSGYNEQFF.

This sequence joins TRBV10-2 and TRBJ2-7; 11 bases line up with TRBD1. This CDR3 contains 13 residues. V shed 10 bases and J 5 bases; nucleotides not matched to a gene: 7. The germline V gene encodes CDR1 WSHSY and CDR2 SAAADI. Written as DNA, the CDR3 is TGCGCCACTTCGGGACAGGGGGTTAACGAGCAGTACTTC. Protein sequence: CATSGQGVNEQYF.

The gene calls are TRBV24-1 and TRBJ2-3; D is uncertain. CDR1 KGHDR and CDR2 SFDVKD come from the germline V gene. The V end lost 1 base, the J end lost 2 bases, and 3 bases lay between the germline ends. The CDR3 runs to 13 residues. Written as DNA, the CDR3 is TGTGCCACCAGTGATTTCCACACAGATACGCAGTATTTT. This translates into CATSDFHTDTQYF.

The chain uses TRBV28 and TRBJ1-3; unclear D gene. Trimming stripped 3 bases from V and 0 bases from J, with 12 bases between. Germline values: CDR1 MDHEN, CDR2 SYDVKM. This CDR3 has 16 amino acids. The chain's CDR3 is CASSFSNSLSGNTIYF. CDR3 in DNA: TGTGCCAGCAGTTTCTCCAACAGCCTCTCTGGAAACACCATATATTTT.

This chain connects TRBV5-1 to TRBJ2-6; TRBD1 matches 9 bases. The CDR3 contains 17 residues. With 3 bases clipped from V and 0 bases from J, the junction kept 4 bases outside the gene matches. Germline loops: CDR1 SGHRS, CDR2 YFSETQ. The CDR3 DNA reads as TGCGCCAGCAGCTGGGGACAGGGAATCTCTGGGGCCAACGTCCTGACTTTC. Translated: CASSWGQGISGANVLTF.

The rearrangement uses TRBV24-1 and TRBJ2-3; tentative D call: TRBD2 (6 bases). Trimming left V 4 bases short and J 5 bases short, with 15 bases between. Germline V gene lookup returns CDR1 KGHDR and CDR2 SFDVKD. The CDR3 sequence is 15 residues long. CDR3 sequence reads: CATSDSAGTGDTQYF. The CDR3 region has the DNA TGTGCCACCAGTGACTCCGCGGGGACCGGAGATACGCAGTATTTT.

V gene TRBV15 combines with J gene TRBJ1-4, with D maybe TRBD1 (6 bases). Germline V gives CDR1 LNHNV, CDR2 YYDKDF (reference sequence). CDR3 length: 15 amino acids. The V gene lost 0 bases and the J gene lost 6 bases, with 11 bases spanning the gap. This chain's CDR3 is CATSRDGQSYEKLFF. The CDR3 DNA is TGTGCCACCAGCAGAGATGGACAGTCTTATGAAAAACTGTTTTTT.

The J gene is TRBJ2-7, the V gene TRBV18; no clear D gene. This CDR3 has 15 residues. Trimming took off 0 bases at V and 4 bases at J, with 13 bases between the two ends. Germline CDR1 is KGHSH and CDR2 is LQKENI. Here the CDR3 reads CASSPPSKSIYEQYF. The DNA for the CDR3 is TGTGCCAGCTCACCACCTTCAAAGTCCATTTACGAGCAGTACTTC.

In this sample, this clone turned up once. This rearrangement joins TRBV15 to TRBJ1-5; weak D call: TRBD1 (5 bases). Germline CDR1 is LNHNV and CDR2 is YYDKDF (reference sequence). V was trimmed by 1 base and J by 2 bases, leaving 12 bases between them. The CDR3 spans 16 residues. The CDR3 here is CATSRAPRDGNQPQHF. As DNA, the CDR3 is TGTGCCACCAGCAGAGCCCCCAGGGACGGCAATCAGCCCCAGCATTTT. The entire variable domain, with the rest obtained from reference TRBV15 and TRBJ1-5, is as follows: DAMVIQNPRYQVTQFGKPVTLSCSQTLNHNVMYWYQQKSSQAPKLLFHYYDKDFNNEADTPDNFQSRRPNTSFCFLDIRSPGLGDTAMYLCATSRAPRDGNQPQHFGDGTRLSIL.

The chain uses TRBV2 and TRBJ1-4; 7 positions match TRBD1. CDR1 is SNHLY and CDR2 is FYNNEI in the germline V gene. The ends lost 4 bases at V and 0 bases at J; junction bases unmatched: 5. The CDR3 runs to 16 residues. The CDR3 region is CASSGWDRATNEKLFF. The CDR3 region has the DNA TGTGCCAGCAGTGGCTGGGACAGAGCAACTAATGAAAAACTGTTTTTT. The entire variable domain, with the rest obtained from reference TRBV2 and TRBJ1-4, is as follows: EPEVTQTPSHQVTQMGQEVILRCVPISNHLYFYWYRQILGQKVEFLVSFYNNEISEKSEIFDDQFSVERPDGSNFTLKIRSTKLEDSAMYFCASSGWDRATNEKLFFGSGTQLSVL.